The 7 T cell receptor beta chains below all came from one sample that was sequenced in a study of T-cell reconstitution after alpha-beta-depleted transplantation in children. Unique molecular identifiers were used to barcode this TCRbeta library. TCRdb ran MiXCR on the PCR reads and lists one entry per CDR3 protein. This table has about 610,000 distinct CDR3 sequences, about 10% appearing once. This material consisted of PBMCs from the stem cell graft donor, taken from the stem cell graft. Every receptor here comes from a human donor who donated a stem cell graft to a child with acute myeloid leukemia.

This clonotype showed up many times. The gene calls are TRBV11-2 and TRBJ2-1; D not certain. V was cut by 4 bases and J by 6 bases, with 10 bases left in between. The CDR3 is 13 residues long. The germline gives CDR1 SGHAT, CDR2 FQNNGV. CDR3 sequence: CASSYGSVNEQFF. CDR3 bases: TGTGCCAGCAGCTACGGTTCGGTCAATGAGCAGTTCTTC. The full variable domain, completed using reference TRBV11-2 and TRBJ2-1, is EAGVAQSPRYKIIEKRQSVAFWCNPISGHATLYWYQQILGQGPKLLIQFQNNGVVDDSQLPKDRFSAERLKGVDSTLKIQPAKLEDSAVYLCASSYGSVNEQFFGPGTRLTVL.

This chain joins TRBV12-3 or TRBV12-4 and TRBJ1-4; D call uncertain. The length of the CDR3 is 12 residues. V dropped 3 bases and J dropped 8 bases, with 7 bases sitting between them. CDR3 in DNA: TGTGCCAGCAGTTTTATCCCCGAAAAACTGTTTTTT. Protein: CASSFIPEKLFF.

The V call is TRBV5-1, the J call TRBJ2-1, with D perhaps being TRBD1 or TRBD2 (5 bases each). The CDR3 has 13 residues. Germline CDR1 reads SGHRS; CDR2 reads YFSETQ. Trimming removed 1 base at V and 8 bases at J, with 10 bases between. This CDR3 reads CASSLSGLDEQFF. DNA for the CDR3: TGCGCCAGCAGCTTGTCGGGGCTCGATGAGCAGTTCTTC.

This clonotype turned up a few times. The chain is built from TRBV12-3 or TRBV12-4 and TRBJ1-1; D remains ambiguous. The CDR3 has 13 residues. V was clipped by 7 bases and J by 0 bases, with 9 bases between them. The CDR3 sequence: CASNYQVNTEAFF. DNA of the CDR3: TGTGCCAGCAACTACCAGGTGAACACTGAAGCTTTCTTT.

Ten or more counts support this clonotype. V gene TRBV7-6 combines with J gene TRBJ2-7; 11 bases are shared with TRBD1. The CDR3 is 19 amino acids. Per germline, CDR1 SGHVS and CDR2 FNYEAQ. Trimming removed 4 bases from V and 1 base from J; junction bases left unmatched: 15. The CDR3 loop is CASSSPPGQGDRLSYEQYF. The CDR3 region has the DNA TGTGCCAGCAGCTCACCTCCGGGACAGGGGGACCGCTTATCCTACGAGCAGTACTTC.

This clonotype was observed many times. CDR3: CASSLTSGTTYEQYF. The CDR3 nucleotides read TGTGCCAGCAGCTTGACTAGCGGGACGACCTACGAGCAGTACTTC. This chain uses TRBV9 with TRBJ2-7; 11 nucleotides match TRBD2. Germline CDR1 SGDLS, CDR2 YYNGEE. The V segment lost 4 bases and the J segment 2 bases; nucleotides outside the gene matches: 5. This CDR3 is built from 15 residues. Based on the CDR3 plus reference TRBV9 and TRBJ2-7, the full variable domain is DSGVTQTPKHLITATGQRVTLRCSPRSGDLSVYWYQQSLDQGLQFLIQYYNGEERAKGNILERFSAQQFPDLHSELNLSSLELGDSALYFCASSLTSGTTYEQYFGPGTRLTVT.

This clonotype came up a few times. The chain carries TRBV27 and TRBJ1-1; 7 nucleotides match TRBD1. Germline V gene lookup returns CDR1 MNHEY and CDR2 SMNVEV (reference sequence). V gave up 4 bases and J gave up 4 bases; unmatched junction bases: 6. This CDR3 comprises 14 residues. CDR3 bases: TGTGCCAGCAGTTATTACAGGGGTCGCACTGAAGCTTTCTTT. Protein sequence: CASSYYRGRTEAFF.